This T cell receptor beta chain was found in a study of T cell responses to AZD1222 COVID-19 vaccine. The germline V gene has CDR1 SGHRS and CDR2 YFSETQ. This CDR3 contains 18 residues. Germline trimming cut 4 bases from V and 8 bases from J; bases unmatched to any gene: 19. Profiling relied on immunoSEQ multiplex PCR, and the TCRdb table lists in-frame clones only, not all of them. The sample lists approximately 150,000 clones; around 90% were seen once. This sequence joins TRBV5-1 and TRBJ2-1, with 9 bases aligning to TRBD2. The specimen was peripheral blood, collected on day 0 of AZD1222 vaccination. The sequence derives from an adult in good health. The CDR3 DNA is TGCGCCAGCAGCCAGCCTGAGCTCAGCGGGGGGTCCTCGGATGAGCAGTTCTTC. Protein sequence: CASSQPELSGGSSDEQFF.